A single sample is the source of the 30 T cell receptor beta chains below, sequenced in a study of cytomegalovirus exposure and HLA in healthy donors. The PCR was carried out with 60 Vbeta primers and 13 Jbeta primers. Assay: immunoSEQ multiplex PCR; the TCRdb copy retains only in-frame clones and omits some. The sample records over 120,000 clones, under 90% being singletons. Sequencing input: PBMCs. These receptors came from a man in his forties in good health and CMV-seronegative.

J is TRBJ1-1 and V is TRBV23-1; D is undetermined. TRBV23-1 is sorted into the ORF group, with uncertain function. Trimming cost V 2 bases and J 5 bases, with 12 bases left between them. The CDR3 runs to 14 residues. The CDR3 sequence: CASSQIPKRTEAFF. The CDR3 DNA is TGCGCCAGCAGTCAAATCCCGAAGAGAACTGAAGCTTTCTTT.

This chain connects TRBV5-4 to TRBJ2-7; TRBD2 matches 10 bases. V lost 4 bases, J lost 4 bases, and 8 bases stayed unmatched. Germline CDR1 SGHNT, CDR2 YYREEE (reference sequence). The CDR3 has 15 amino acids. As DNA, the CDR3 is TGTGCCAGCAGCCCCGCCGGGACTAGCGCGTACGAGCAGTACTTC. Protein: CASSPAGTSAYEQYF.

This sequence joins TRBV7-9 and TRBJ2-5; 9 bases line up with TRBD2. The J call may be incorrect, as the DNA end agrees better with TRBJ2-7. The CDR3 has 13 amino acids. The germline V gene encodes CDR1 SEHNR and CDR2 FQNEAQ (reference sequence). Here the CDR3 DNA reads TGTGCCAGCAGCTTATTAGCGGGGGACGAGCAGTACTTC. It translates to CASSLLAGDEQYF.

The chain carries TRBV4-1 and TRBJ2-7, with 7 bases lining up with TRBD1. CDR1 and CDR2 (germline): MGHRA, YSYEKL. The CDR3 is 16 residues long. The V gene end was trimmed by 1 base and the J gene end by 2 bases; junction bases not matched to a gene: 8. Written as DNA, the CDR3 is TGCGCCAGCAGCCAAGGCTCGGACAGGCCAACCTACGAGCAGTACTTC. Encoded protein: CASSQGSDRPTYEQYF.

The rearrangement joins TRBV5-1 to TRBJ2-5; 8 bases are shared with TRBD2. With V trimmed by 0 bases and J by 5 bases, 12 bases remained unmatched. CDR1 is SGHRS, CDR2 YFSETQ, per germline. There are 17 residues in the CDR3. This chain's CDR3 is CASSLGSIAGSGETQYF. The CDR3 DNA reads as TGCGCCAGCAGCTTGGGTTCGATAGCGGGGTCCGGGGAGACCCAGTACTTC.

CDR3 in amino acids: CSVEDSGTATEAFF. The CDR3 DNA is TGCAGCGTTGAAGATTCAGGCACGGCGACTGAAGCTTTCTTT. The chain combines TRBV29-1 with TRBJ1-1; D gene uncertain. Germline CDR1 is SQVTM and CDR2 is ANQGSEA. The V and J ends lost 0 bases and 5 bases respectively, with 13 bases between them. The length of the CDR3 is 14 residues.

J is TRBJ2-3 and V is TRBV18; TRBD2 matches at 12 bases. CDR3 size: 16 residues. The V segment lost 3 bases and the J segment 1 base; nucleotides outside the gene matches: 2. The germline V gene has CDR1 KGHSH and CDR2 LQKENI. The CDR3 region has the DNA TGTGCCAGCTCACCCAGGACTAGCGGGGGCACAGATACGCAGTATTTT. Translated: CASSPRTSGGTDTQYF.

This chain joins TRBV18 and TRBJ2-2; TRBD1 aligns across 7 bases. CDR1 is KGHSH and CDR2 is LQKENI in the germline V gene. The junction had 15 bases not matched to a gene; V was cut back by 1 base and J by 7 bases. The CDR3 length is 18 residues. The CDR3 nucleotides read TGTGCCAGCTCACCACTCCCTGCTAGACAGGGTTTACTCGGGGAGCTGTTTTTT. This encodes CASSPLPARQGLLGELFF. The full variable domain, with the rest looked up from reference TRBV18 and TRBJ2-2, is NAGVMQNPRHLVRRRGQEARLRCSPMKGHSHVYWYRQLPEEGLKFMVYLQKENIIDESGMPKERFSAEFPKEGPSILRIQQVVRGDSAAYFCASSPLPARQGLLGELFFGEGSRLTVL.

CDR3 residues: CASSEGLAGGNEQFF. CDR3 coding DNA: TGTGCCAGCAGTGAAGGACTAGCGGGCGGCAATGAGCAGTTCTTC. This chain uses TRBV2 with TRBJ2-1; 10 nucleotides agree with TRBD2. The length of the CDR3 is 15 residues. J was trimmed by 6 bases and V by 1 base; bases with no gene match: 3. From germline, CDR1 is SNHLY and CDR2 FYNNEI.

This clone was observed a few times. The V gene is TRBV7-8, the J gene TRBJ2-7; 7 positions match TRBD2. Germline CDR1 is SGHVS and CDR2 is FQNEAQ. This CDR3 is built from 15 residues. J was trimmed by 1 base and V by 2 bases; bases with no gene match: 5. CDR3 in amino acids: CASSLRRGWSYEQYF. DNA for the CDR3: TGTGCCAGCAGCTTAAGGCGGGGGTGGTCCTACGAGCAGTACTTC.

This chain uses TRBV2 with TRBJ2-1; D is possibly TRBD2 (6 bases). The CDR3 has 13 residues. Germline CDR1 is SNHLY and CDR2 is FYNNEI. V lost 5 bases and J lost 7, with 12 bases in between. CDR3 in DNA: TGTGCCAGCAGTCGGGACTTACTGAATGAGCAGTTCTTC. Amino acids: CASSRDLLNEQFF. Supplemented by reference TRBV2 and TRBJ2-1, the full variable domain reads EPEVTQTPSHQVTQMGQEVILRCVPISNHLYFYWYRQILGQKVEFLVSFYNNEISEKSEIFDDQFSVERPDGSNFTLKIRSTKLEDSAMYFCASSRDLLNEQFFGPGTRLTVL.

This rearrangement joins TRBV27 to TRBJ2-7; D ambiguous. Deletions cut 4 bases from V and 4 bases from J, with 2 bases between. Per the germline V gene, CDR1 is MNHEY and CDR2 is SMNVEV (reference sequence). This CDR3 has 10 amino acids. Written as DNA, the CDR3 is TGTGCCAGCAGTTCATACGAGCAGTACTTC. This codes for CASSSYEQYF.

The rearrangement joins TRBV5-4 to TRBJ2-1; weak D call: TRBD2 (7 bases). Trimming shortened V by 0 bases and J by 7 bases, and 20 bases separated the two germline ends. Looked up from germline, CDR1 is SGHNT and CDR2 is YYREEE (reference sequence). CDR3 length: 17 residues. CDR3 region: CASSLASRGGARNEQFF. CDR3 bases: TGTGCCAGCAGCTTGGCTTCTAGGGGGGGGGCCCGGAATGAGCAGTTCTTC.

J is TRBJ2-3 and V is TRBV9; 8 bases match TRBD1. CDR3 length equals 15 residues. Germline CDR1 SGDLS, CDR2 YYNGEE. V dropped 0 bases and J dropped 2; count of bases not matched to a gene: 2. The CDR3 DNA is TGTGCCAGCAGCGTAGTGGGACAGGACACAGATACGCAGTATTTT. It specifies CASSVVGQDTDTQYF.

V usage is TRBV5-1 and J usage is TRBJ2-3; D call uncertain. This CDR3 comprises 12 residues. V dropped 5 bases and J dropped 1 base, with 5 bases sitting between them. CDR1 and CDR2 from the germline V gene are SGHRS and YFSETQ. The CDR3, as DNA: TGCGCCAGCAGTACTGGCACAGATACGCAGTATTTT. Translation: CASSTGTDTQYF.

The rearrangement joins TRBV6-5 to TRBJ2-5, with D perhaps TRBD2 (5 bases). CDR1 and CDR2 from the germline V gene are MNHEY and SVGAGI. The ends were cut back, 2 bases at V and 2 bases at J, with 6 bases in the middle. This CDR3 has 13 residues. The CDR3 sequence: CASSYGEQETQYF. The CDR3 DNA reads as TGTGCCAGCAGTTACGGGGAGCAAGAGACCCAGTACTTC.

This chain joins TRBV7-6 and TRBJ2-7; TRBD1 matches at 10 bases. Germline CDR1 is SGHVS and CDR2 is FNYEAQ. The CDR3 covers 16 residues. V dropped 1 base and J dropped 0; count of bases not matched to a gene: 3. The CDR3 DNA sequence: TGTGCCAGCAGCTTAGGGGGACAGGGGAGCTCCTACGAGCAGTACTTC. It specifies CASSLGGQGSSYEQYF. Full variable domain (rest looked up from reference TRBV7-6 and TRBJ2-7): GAGVSQSPRYKVTKRGQDVALRCDPISGHVSLYWYRQALGQGPEFLTYFNYEAQQDKSGLPNDRFSAERPEGSISTLTIQRTEQRDSAMYRCASSLGGQGSSYEQYFGPGTRLTVT.

This clone was counted a few times. The chain carries TRBV15 and TRBJ1-6; D gene ambiguous. This CDR3 has 14 amino acids. V dropped 7 bases and J dropped 0 bases, with 7 bases sitting between them. Germline values: CDR1 LNHNV, CDR2 YYDKDF (reference sequence). The CDR3 spells CATTFGSYNSPLHF. The CDR3 nucleotides read TGTGCCACCACTTTCGGCTCCTATAATTCACCCCTCCACTTT.

The chain links TRBV18 to TRBJ2-1, with TRBD1 identical over 7 bases. CDR1 KGHSH and CDR2 LQKENI come from the germline V gene. V shed 6 bases, J shed 3 bases, and the junction held 11 bases outside the gene matches. This CDR3 contains 16 residues. CDR3 in amino acids: CASSPLDRVNYNEQFF. In nucleotides, the CDR3 is TGTGCCAGCTCCCCTCTCGACAGGGTAAACTACAATGAGCAGTTCTTC.

This clone appeared once. The rearrangement uses TRBV30 and TRBJ1-5; weak D call: TRBD1 (5 bases). Germline values: CDR1 GTSNPN, CDR2 SVGIG (reference sequence). V shed 3 bases and J shed 4 bases, with 13 bases lying between them. This CDR3 region has 14 residues. The CDR3 is CAWSPNQGNQPQHF. CDR3 nucleotide sequence: TGTGCCTGGAGCCCCAACCAGGGAAATCAGCCCCAGCATTTT. Together with reference TRBV30 and TRBJ1-5, the CDR3 gives the full variable domain: SQTIHQWPATLVQPVGSPLSLECTVEGTSNPNLYWYRQAAGRGLQLLFYSVGIGQISSEVPQNLSASRPQDRQFILSSKKLLLSDSGFYLCAWSPNQGNQPQHFGDGTRLSIL.

Turning to this clone: At the DNA level, this CDR3 is encoded by other sequences in the same sample as well. The gene calls are TRBV5-1 and TRBJ2-2; D remains ambiguous. Judging by the DNA end, TRBJ1-3 fits better; the J call may be wrong. The CDR3 extends over 14 amino acids. In germline, CDR1 is SGHRS, CDR2 YFSETQ. The CDR3 protein is CASSLGATGNTIYF. Here the CDR3 DNA reads TGCGCCAGCAGCTTGGGGGCTACTGGAAACACCATATATTTT.

The gene calls are TRBV13 and TRBJ2-1, with 8 nucleotides matching TRBD2. The CDR3 length is 19 residues. J gave up 0 bases and V 0 bases, and 10 bases lay outside the gene matches. Germline CDR1 and CDR2: PRHDT and FYEKMQ (reference sequence). The CDR3 spells CASSLGVSSGRGSYNEQFF. CDR3 DNA: TGTGCCAGCAGCTTAGGAGTGTCTAGCGGGCGTGGCTCCTACAATGAGCAGTTCTTC.

This clone has a single count. The CDR3: CASTPKKRGCIGTGDSYEQYF. The CDR3 DNA follows: TGTGCCAGCACCCCTAAAAAAAGGGGTTGTATAGGGACAGGGGACTCCTACGAGCAGTACTTC. V is TRBV21-1 and J is TRBJ2-7; the DNA was not compared with TRBD1, the D call given in the table. TRBV21-1 is labeled a pseudogene. The CDR3 is 21 amino acids.

The chain joins TRBV7-3 to TRBJ2-3, with D possibly matching TRBD2 (7 bases). V was shortened by 1 base and J by 5 bases, with 10 bases between the two germline ends. The CDR3 consists of 14 residues. Germline lookup yields CDR1 SGHTA and CDR2 FQGTGA. CDR3: CASSLIGGGDTQYF. CDR3 nucleotides: TGTGCCAGCAGCTTAATAGGGGGGGGAGATACGCAGTATTTT. The entire variable domain, with the rest obtained from reference TRBV7-3 and TRBJ2-3, is as follows: GAGVSQTPSNKVTEKGKYVELRCDPISGHTALYWYRQSLGQGPEFLIYFQGTGAADDSGLPNDRFFAVRPEGSVSTLKIQRTERGDSAVYLCASSLIGGGDTQYFGPGTRLTVL.

CDR3 region: CASSIRGALTNEKLFF. The CDR3 nucleotides read TGTGCCAGTAGTATCCGCGGAGCTTTAACTAATGAAAAACTGTTTTTT. The chain recombines TRBV19 with TRBJ1-4, with unresolved D. The CDR3 extends over 16 amino acids. CDR1 and CDR2 (germline): LNHDA, SQIVND (reference sequence). V was shortened by 3 bases and J by 1 base, with 12 bases between the two germline ends.

The chain combines TRBV18 with TRBJ2-7, with 8 bases matching TRBD1. The CDR3 covers 12 residues. Germline trimming cut 6 bases from V and 5 bases from J; bases unmatched to any gene: 3. Germline assignment: CDR1 KGHSH and CDR2 LQKENI. The DNA of the CDR3 is TGTGCCAGCTCCCAGGACAGGGACGAGCAGTACTTC. It encodes CASSQDRDEQYF.

The chain couples TRBV5-1 to TRBJ2-1, with 9 bases matching TRBD2. The CDR3 loop spans 15 amino acids. Germline V gene lookup returns CDR1 SGHRS and CDR2 YFSETQ. J lost 6 bases, V lost 0 bases, and 4 bases had no gene match. Here the CDR3 DNA reads TGCGCCAGCAGCTTGGCCAGCGGGGGGCGCAATGAGCAGTTCTTC. Protein product: CASSLASGGRNEQFF. Using reference TRBV5-1 and TRBJ2-1 for the parts outside the CDR3, the full variable domain is KAGVTQTPRYLIKTRGQQVTLSCSPISGHRSVSWYQQTPGQGLQFLFEYFSETQRNKGNFPGRFSGRQFSNSRSEMNVSTLELGDSALYLCASSLASGGRNEQFFGPGTRLTVL.

The gene calls are TRBV27 and TRBJ2-5; the match to TRBD1 covers 9 bases. The V segment lost 2 bases and the J segment 5 bases; nucleotides outside the gene matches: 3. This CDR3 is 14 amino acids long. Germline V lookup: CDR1 MNHEY, CDR2 SMNVEV (reference sequence). The CDR3 loop reads CASSLNRGQETQYF. CDR3 bases: TGTGCCAGCAGTTTAAACAGGGGGCAGGAGACCCAGTACTTC.

This clone was found once. The genes are TRBV15 and TRBJ2-4; D not certain. Germline CDR1 LNHNV, CDR2 YYDKDF (reference sequence). The CDR3 sequence is 14 residues long. The V gene lost 5 bases and the J gene lost 3 bases, with 11 bases spanning the gap. The CDR3 DNA reads as TGTGCCACCAGCCCGCTTAGCCGCAAAAACATTCAGTACTTC. Protein sequence: CATSPLSRKNIQYF.

A note on this clone: This same CDR3 is encoded by further DNA sequences in the sample. The chain couples TRBV18 to TRBJ1-1; 8 nucleotides match TRBD1. Trimming cost V 3 bases and J 1 base; bases outside gene matches: 4. This CDR3 spans 15 amino acids. CDR1 and CDR2 (germline): KGHSH, LQKENI. In nucleotides, the CDR3 is TGTGCCAGCTCACCTAGAGGGACAGGGAACACTGAAGCTTTCTTT. Translation: CASSPRGTGNTEAFF.